A single sample is the source of the 5 T cell receptor beta chains below, sequenced in a study of T cell responses to AZD1222 COVID-19 vaccine. Sequencing used immunoSEQ multiplex PCR; TCRdb keeps in-frame clones, though not all of them. The sample shows about 150,000 clones, roughly nine tenths of them seen only once. The starting material was peripheral blood, obtained on day 0 of AZD1222 vaccination. These receptors originate from an adult in good health.

This clone has just one count. The gene calls are TRBV18 and TRBJ1-6; a weak D match, TRBD1 (5 bases). V dropped 3 bases and J dropped 7 bases, with 22 bases sitting between them. Germline CDR1 KGHSH, CDR2 LQKENI. The CDR3 totals 18 residues. The CDR3 sequence: CASSPSLGAGHLNSPLHF. For the CDR3, the DNA is TGTGCCAGCTCACCCTCTCTTGGGGCCGGGCACTTAAATTCACCCCTCCACTTT.

The CDR3 nucleotides are TGTGCCAGTAGTATAGATAGGAGGGGGCAGACCCAGTACTTC. It specifies CASSIDRRGQTQYF. V is TRBV19 and J is TRBJ2-5, with TRBD1 as a possible D gene (7 bases). The CDR3 sequence is 14 residues long. Trimming cost V 0 bases and J 6 bases, with 11 bases left between them. CDR1 is LNHDA, CDR2 SQIVND, per germline (reference sequence).

The chain is built from TRBV28 and TRBJ2-7; D is undetermined. Per germline, CDR1 MDHEN and CDR2 SYDVKM. This CDR3 spans 12 amino acids. Trimming removed 7 bases at V and 2 bases at J, with 9 bases between. The CDR3 loop reads CASNQITYEQYF. In DNA form, the CDR3 reads TGTGCCAGCAACCAGATAACCTACGAGCAGTACTTC.

J is TRBJ1-1 and V is TRBV9, with unresolved D. The CDR3 is 16 amino acids. Germline assignment: CDR1 SGDLS and CDR2 YYNGEE. V was pared by 4 bases and J by 4 bases, with 20 bases between. This CDR3 reads CASSPLMTQMGTEAFF. As DNA, the CDR3 is TGTGCCAGCAGCCCCCTTATGACCCAAATGGGCACTGAAGCTTTCTTT.

This rearrangement joins TRBV15 to TRBJ1-2, with 8 positions matching TRBD1. CDR1 and CDR2 (germline): LNHNV, YYDKDF (reference sequence). This CDR3 has 14 residues. The V and J ends lost 1 base and 6 bases, in that order; junction bases with no gene match: 4. Written as DNA, the CDR3 is TGTGCCACCAGCAGAGGGACAGGGAGTGATGGCTACACCTTC. Its translation: CATSRGTGSDGYTF.